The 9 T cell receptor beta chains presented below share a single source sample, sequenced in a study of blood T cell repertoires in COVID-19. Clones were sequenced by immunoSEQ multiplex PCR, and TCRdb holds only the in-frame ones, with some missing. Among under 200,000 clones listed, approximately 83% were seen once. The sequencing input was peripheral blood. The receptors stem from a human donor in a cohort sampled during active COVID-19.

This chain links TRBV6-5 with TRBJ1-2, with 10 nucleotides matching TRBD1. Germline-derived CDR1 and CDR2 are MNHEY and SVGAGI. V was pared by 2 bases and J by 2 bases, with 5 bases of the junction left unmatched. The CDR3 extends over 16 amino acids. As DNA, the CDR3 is TGTGCCAGCAGTTACCCCGGACAGGGGGGAAACTATGGCTACACCTTC. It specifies CASSYPGQGGNYGYTF.

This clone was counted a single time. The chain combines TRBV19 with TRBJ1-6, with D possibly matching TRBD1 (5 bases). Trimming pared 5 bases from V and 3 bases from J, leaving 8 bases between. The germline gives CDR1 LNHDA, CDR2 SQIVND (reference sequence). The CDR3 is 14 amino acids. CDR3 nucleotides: TGTGCCAGTAGTGAAGGGGTCTATAATTCACCCCTCCACTTT. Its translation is CASSEGVYNSPLHF.

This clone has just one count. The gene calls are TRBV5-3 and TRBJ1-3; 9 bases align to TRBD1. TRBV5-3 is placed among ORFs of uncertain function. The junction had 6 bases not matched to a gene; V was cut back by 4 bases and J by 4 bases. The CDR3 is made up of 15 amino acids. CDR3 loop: CARSPGTGPGNTIYF. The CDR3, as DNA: TGTGCCAGAAGCCCCGGGACAGGGCCGGGAAACACCATATATTTT.

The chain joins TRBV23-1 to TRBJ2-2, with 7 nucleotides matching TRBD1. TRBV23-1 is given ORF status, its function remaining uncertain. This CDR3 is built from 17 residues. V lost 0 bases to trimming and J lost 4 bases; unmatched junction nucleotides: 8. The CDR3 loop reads CASSQSCDRESTGELFF. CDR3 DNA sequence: TGCGCCAGCAGTCAATCGTGCGACAGGGAATCCACCGGGGAGCTGTTTTTT.

The CDR3 coding sequence is TGTGCCAGCAGCCCAAAAGGGACAGGGAACGGCTACACCTTC. It encodes CASSPKGTGNGYTF. The V and J genes are TRBV3-1 (or the pseudogene TRBV3-2) and TRBJ1-2, with TRBD1 matching 9 bases. Trimming cost V 4 bases and J 8 bases; bases outside gene matches: 8. Germline V gene sequence: CDR1 LGHDT, CDR2 YNNKEL (reference sequence). The CDR3 is made up of 14 amino acids.

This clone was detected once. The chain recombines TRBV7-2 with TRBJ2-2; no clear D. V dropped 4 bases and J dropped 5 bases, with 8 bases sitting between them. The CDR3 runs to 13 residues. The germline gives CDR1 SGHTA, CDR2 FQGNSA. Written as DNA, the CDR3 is TGTGCCAGCAGCTCGGGTGCTACCGGGGAGCTGTTTTTT. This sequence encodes CASSSGATGELFF. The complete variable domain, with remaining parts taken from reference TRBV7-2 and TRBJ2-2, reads GAGVSQSPSNKVTEKGKDVELRCDPISGHTALYWYRQSLGQGLEFLIYFQGNSAPDKSGLPSDRFSAERTGGSVSTLTIQRTQQEDSAVYLCASSSGATGELFFGEGSRLTVL.

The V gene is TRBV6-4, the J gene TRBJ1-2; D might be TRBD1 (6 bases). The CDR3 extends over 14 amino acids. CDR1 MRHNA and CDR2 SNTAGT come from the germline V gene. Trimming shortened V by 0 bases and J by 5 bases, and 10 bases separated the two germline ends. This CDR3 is CASSDSGRGYGYTF. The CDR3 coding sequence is TGTGCCAGCAGTGACTCCGGCAGGGGTTATGGCTACACCTTC.

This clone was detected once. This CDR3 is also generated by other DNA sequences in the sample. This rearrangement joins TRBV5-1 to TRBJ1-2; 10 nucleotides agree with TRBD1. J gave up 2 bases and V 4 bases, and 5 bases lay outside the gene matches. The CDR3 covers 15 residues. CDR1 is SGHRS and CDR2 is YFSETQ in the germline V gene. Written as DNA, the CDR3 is TGCGCCAGCAGCCCCGGGACAGGGGCCAACTATGGCTACACCTTC. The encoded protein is CASSPGTGANYGYTF.

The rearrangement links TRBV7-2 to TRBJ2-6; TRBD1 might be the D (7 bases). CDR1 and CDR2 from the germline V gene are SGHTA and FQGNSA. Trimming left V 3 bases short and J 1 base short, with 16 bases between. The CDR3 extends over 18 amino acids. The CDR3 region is CASSFRAGGTSGANVLTF. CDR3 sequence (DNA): TGTGCCAGCAGCTTTCGGGCAGGGGGGACTTCTGGGGCCAACGTCCTGACTTTC.